What follows are 3 T cell receptor beta chains derived from one specimen sequenced in a study of Ad26.COV2.S vaccination and SARS-CoV-2 variants. Treatment given: some 20 received Ad26.COV2.S at low or high dose, single or two shots; 5 received placebo; per-sample allocation not given. Samples were taken on day 63 after the first vaccine or placebo injection. The method was immunoSEQ multiplex PCR; TCRdb's version includes in-frame clones alone and lacks a portion of them. The sample includes 380,000 or so clones, roughly 80% of them seen just once. Sequencing was performed on peripheral blood, taken in a trial of Ad26.COV2.S vaccine versus placebo. The receptors derive from a person between 18 and 59 years old who received the Ad26.COV2.S COVID-19 vaccine or a placebo.

This clone was counted a single time. The chain carries TRBV19 and TRBJ1-5, with D tentatively TRBD1 (6 bases). The CDR3 is made up of 14 amino acids. Germline V gene lookup returns CDR1 LNHDA and CDR2 SQIVND (reference sequence). V shed 5 bases and J shed 5 bases, with 13 bases lying between them. CDR3 in DNA: TGTGCCAGTAGTCTGAGGACAGCGGATCAGCCCCAGCATTTT. Translated, it gives CASSLRTADQPQHF.

The chain couples TRBV30 to TRBJ2-2, with TRBD2 identical over 13 bases. The CDR3 contains 15 residues. J lost 3 bases, V lost 3 bases, and 1 base had no gene match. In germline, CDR1 is GTSNPN, CDR2 SVGIG (reference sequence). The CDR3 nucleotides are TGTGCCTGGAGAGGACTAGCGGGAGACACCGGGGAGCTGTTTTTT. It is translated as CAWRGLAGDTGELFF.

The chain joins TRBV5-4 to TRBJ1-2, with 9 bases fitting TRBD1. CDR1 SGHNT and CDR2 YYREEE come from the germline V gene (reference sequence). The CDR3 covers 13 residues. The V and J ends lost 4 bases and 3 bases, in that order; junction bases with no gene match: 1. The CDR3 region is CASSRDRDYGYTF. CDR3 sequence (DNA): TGTGCCAGCAGCCGGGACAGGGACTATGGCTACACCTTC.